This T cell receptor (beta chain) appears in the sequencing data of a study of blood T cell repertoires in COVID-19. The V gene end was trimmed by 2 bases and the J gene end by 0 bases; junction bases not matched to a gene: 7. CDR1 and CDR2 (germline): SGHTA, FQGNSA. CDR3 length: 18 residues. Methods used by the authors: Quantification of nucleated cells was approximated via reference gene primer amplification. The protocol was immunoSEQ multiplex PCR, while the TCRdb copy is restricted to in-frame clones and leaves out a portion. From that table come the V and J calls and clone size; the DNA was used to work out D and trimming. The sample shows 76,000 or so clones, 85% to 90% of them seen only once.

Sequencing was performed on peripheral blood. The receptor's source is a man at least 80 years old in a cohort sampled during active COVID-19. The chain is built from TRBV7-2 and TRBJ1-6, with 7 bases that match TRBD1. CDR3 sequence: CASSLTGTAFSYNSPLHF. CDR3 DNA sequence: TGTGCCAGCAGCTTAACCGGGACAGCTTTCTCCTATAATTCACCCCTCCACTTT.